This T cell receptor beta chain originates from a study of cytomegalovirus exposure and HLA in healthy donors. Primers: 60 Vbeta forward and 13 Jbeta reverse. The data were produced by immunoSEQ multiplex PCR, yet TCRdb's version contains in-frame clones alone and is incomplete. The table shows approximately 180,000 clones, with around 86% occurring only once. The CDR3 loop spans 15 amino acids. The rearrangement uses TRBV21-1 and TRBJ2-7; whether TRBD2, the table's D call, matches the DNA was not checked. TRBV21-1 is listed as a pseudogene. Sequenced sample: PBMCs. The sequence was collected from a woman younger than 35 in good health and CMV-seronegative. CDR3 DNA sequence: TGTGCCGAAGGGGAGCTAGCGGGGGAAACCTACGAGCAGTACTTC. Translating gives CAEGELAGETYEQYF.